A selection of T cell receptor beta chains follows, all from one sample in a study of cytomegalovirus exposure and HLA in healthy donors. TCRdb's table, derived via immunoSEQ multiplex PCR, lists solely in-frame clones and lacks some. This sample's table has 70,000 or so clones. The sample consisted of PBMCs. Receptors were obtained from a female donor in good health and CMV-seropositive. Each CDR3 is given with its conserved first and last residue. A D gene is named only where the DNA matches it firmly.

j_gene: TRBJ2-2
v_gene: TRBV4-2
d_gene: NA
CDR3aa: CASSQEPVNTGELFF
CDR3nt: TGTGCCAGCAGCCAAGAACCAGTCAACACCGGGGAGCTGTTTTTT

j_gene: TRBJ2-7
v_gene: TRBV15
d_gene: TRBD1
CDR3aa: CATSREQGAPYEQYF
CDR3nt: TGTGCCACCAGCAGAGAACAGGGGGCCCCCTACGAGCAGTACTTC

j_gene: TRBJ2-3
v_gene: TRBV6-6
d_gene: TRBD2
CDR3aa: CASRAAGSSTDTQYF
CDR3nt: TGTGCCAGCAGGGCAGCGGGGTCTAGCACAGATACGCAGTATTTT

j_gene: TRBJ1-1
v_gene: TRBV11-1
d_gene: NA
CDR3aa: CASSRVGGNTEAFF
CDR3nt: TGTGCCAGCAGCCGTGTGGGGGGGAACACTGAAGCTTTCTTT

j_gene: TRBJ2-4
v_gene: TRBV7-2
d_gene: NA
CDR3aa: CASSLSERRYF
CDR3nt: TGTGCCAGCAGCTTAAGCGAGCGTCGGTACTTC

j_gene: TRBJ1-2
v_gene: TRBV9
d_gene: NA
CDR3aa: CASSADQGGVAGYTF
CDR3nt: TGTGCCAGCAGCGCTGACCAGGGAGGAGTTGCCGGCTACACCTTC

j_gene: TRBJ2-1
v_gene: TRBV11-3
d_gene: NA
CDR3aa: CASSGGGPGQSYNEQFF
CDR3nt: TGTGCCAGCAGCGGAGGGGGACCGGGACAGTCATACAATGAGCAGTTCTTC

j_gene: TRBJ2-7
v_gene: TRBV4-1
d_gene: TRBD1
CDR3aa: CASSQDTGVGYEQYF
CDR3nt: TGCGCCAGCAGCCAAGATACAGGGGTTGGCTACGAGCAGTACTTC

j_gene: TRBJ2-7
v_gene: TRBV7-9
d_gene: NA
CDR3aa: CASSLGVYEQYF
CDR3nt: TGTGCCAGCAGCTTAGGCGTATACGAGCAGTACTTC

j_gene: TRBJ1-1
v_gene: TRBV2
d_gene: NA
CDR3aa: CASSEALGAGKAFF
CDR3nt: TGTGCCAGCAGTGAAGCGCTAGGGGCAGGGAAGGCTTTCTTT

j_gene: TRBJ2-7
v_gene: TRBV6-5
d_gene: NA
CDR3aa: CASSQGFSYEQYF
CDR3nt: TGTGCCAGCAGCCAGGGGTTCTCCTACGAGCAGTACTTC

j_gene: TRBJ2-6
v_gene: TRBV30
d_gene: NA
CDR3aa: CAWSTGGASGANVLTF
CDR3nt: TGTGCCTGGAGTACGGGGGGCGCCTCTGGGGCCAACGTCCTGACTTTC

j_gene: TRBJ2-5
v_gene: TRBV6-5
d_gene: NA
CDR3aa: CASSYEGLSQENQYF
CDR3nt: TGTGCCAGCAGTTACGAGGGACTGTCGCAAGAGAACCAGTACTTC

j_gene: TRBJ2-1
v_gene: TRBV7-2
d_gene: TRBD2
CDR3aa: CASSFPGGPTHEQFF
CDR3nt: TGTGCCAGCAGCTTCCCGGGAGGGCCTACCCATGAGCAGTTCTTC

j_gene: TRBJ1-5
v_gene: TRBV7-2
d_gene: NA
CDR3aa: CASSLGEGLAQPQHF
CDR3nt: TGTGCCAGCAGCTTAGGGGAGGGGCTCGCTCAGCCCCAGCATTTT

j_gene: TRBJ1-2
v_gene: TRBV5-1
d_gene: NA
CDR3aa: CASSLDGAGQSWGYGYTF
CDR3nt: TGCGCCAGCAGCTTGGATGGGGCAGGGCAAAGCTGGGGCTATGGCTACACCTTC

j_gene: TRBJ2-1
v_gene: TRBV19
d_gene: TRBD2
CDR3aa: CASSIYAGEVDEQFF
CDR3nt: TGTGCCAGTAGTATTTATGCGGGAGAGGTCGATGAGCAGTTCTTC

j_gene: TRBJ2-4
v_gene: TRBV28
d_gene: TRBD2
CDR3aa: CASSSSGSTGIQYF
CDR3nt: TGTGCCAGCAGTTCCAGCGGGAGCACAGGCATTCAGTACTTC

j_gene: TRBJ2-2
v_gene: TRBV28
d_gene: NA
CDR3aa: CASNLPGDNTGELFF
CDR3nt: TGTGCCAGCAACCTTCCGGGAGATAACACCGGGGAGCTGTTTTTT

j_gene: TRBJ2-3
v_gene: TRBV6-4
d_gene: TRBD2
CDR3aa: CASATSGSTDTQYF
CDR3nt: TGTGCCAGCGCAACTAGCGGGAGTACAGATACGCAGTATTTT

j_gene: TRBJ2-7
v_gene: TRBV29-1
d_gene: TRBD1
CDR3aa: CSVLLDRAHEQYF
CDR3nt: TGCAGCGTCCTCCTTGACAGGGCCCACGAGCAGTACTTC

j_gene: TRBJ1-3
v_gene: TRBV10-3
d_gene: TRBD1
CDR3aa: CAISKTGARGNTIYF
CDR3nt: TGTGCCATCAGTAAGACAGGGGCCAGAGGAAACACCATATATTTT

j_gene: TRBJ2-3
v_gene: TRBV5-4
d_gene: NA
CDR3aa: CASSLGAGSSDTQYF
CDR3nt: TGTGCCAGCAGCTTGGGGGCCGGTTCTTCGGATACGCAGTATTTT

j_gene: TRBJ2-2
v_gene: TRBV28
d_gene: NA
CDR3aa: CASRTTSELFF
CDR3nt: TGTGCCAGCAGAACTACGTCGGAGCTGTTTTTT

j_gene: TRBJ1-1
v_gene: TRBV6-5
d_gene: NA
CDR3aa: CASSYLREGNTEDFF
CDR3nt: TGTGCCAGCAGTTACCTAAGGGAGGGGAACACTGAAGATTTCTTT

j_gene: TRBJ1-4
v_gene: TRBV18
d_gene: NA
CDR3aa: CASSPVEAEKLFF
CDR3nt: TGTGCCAGCTCACCCGTGGAGGCGGAAAAACTGTTTTTT

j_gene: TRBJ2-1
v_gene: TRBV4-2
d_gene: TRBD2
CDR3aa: CASSQEPSGGASEQFF
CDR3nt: TGTGCCAGCAGCCAAGAGCCTAGCGGGGGGGCTAGTGAGCAGTTCTTC

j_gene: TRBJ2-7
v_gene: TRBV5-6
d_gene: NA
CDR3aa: CASSSGVPTVDEQYF
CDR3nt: TGTGCCAGCAGCTCCGGGGTTCCCACTGTTGACGAGCAGTACTTC